A single sample gave rise to the 14 T cell receptor beta chains below, sequenced in a study of T cell responses to AZD1222 COVID-19 vaccine. Sequencing used immunoSEQ multiplex PCR; TCRdb keeps in-frame clones, though not all of them. The sample contains approximately 44,000 clones, 80% of which appear only once. Sequences were derived from peripheral blood, sampled on day 0 of AZD1222 vaccination. The receptors originated from an adult in good health.

The gene calls are TRBV3-1 (or the pseudogene TRBV3-2) and TRBJ1-6; D is undetermined. Per germline, CDR1 LGHDT and CDR2 YNNKEL (reference sequence). The CDR3 length is 12 residues. With 2 bases removed from V and 13 bases from J, the gap between germline ends came to 9 bases. Here the CDR3 DNA reads TGTGCCAGCAGCCAAAACAGCCTCCCCCTCCACTTT. Amino acid sequence: CASSQNSLPLHF.

In nucleotides, the CDR3 is TGTGCCAGCAGCCAAGCGACAGAATTGAACACTGAAGCTTTCTTT. It translates to CASSQATELNTEAFF. V and J are TRBV14 and TRBJ1-1, with a weak D call TRBD1 (5 bases). The germline CDR1 and CDR2 sequences are SGHDN and FVKESK. This CDR3 region has 15 residues. V was trimmed by 1 base and J by 0 bases, leaving 9 bases between them.

The gene calls are TRBV30 and TRBJ1-3; the match to TRBD1 covers 8 bases. J gave up 3 bases and V 5 bases, and 0 bases lay outside the gene matches. The germline V gene has CDR1 GTSNPN and CDR2 SVGIG (reference sequence). CDR3 length equals 12 residues. CDR3 loop: CAWGQGGNTIYF. CDR3 coding DNA: TGTGCCTGGGGACAGGGTGGAAACACCATATATTTT.

V gene TRBV7-3 combines with J gene TRBJ2-1, with unresolved D. Germline CDR1 and CDR2: SGHTA and FQGTGA. V lost 5 bases and J lost 5, with 16 bases in between. The CDR3 spans 15 residues. CDR3 in DNA: TGTGCCAGCAGCCCACCTGGCGGCCTAAACAATGAGCAGTTCTTC. As protein: CASSPPGGLNNEQFF.

V gene TRBV30 combines with J gene TRBJ2-3; D is unresolved. CDR1 and CDR2 (germline): GTSNPN, SVGIG (reference sequence). Trimming took off 0 bases at V and 6 bases at J, with 10 bases between the two ends. There are 13 residues in the CDR3. This CDR3 reads CAWSVLEEDTQYF. The CDR3 nucleotides are TGTGCCTGGAGTGTACTCGAGGAGGATACGCAGTATTTT.

The CDR3, as DNA: TGTGCTAGTGGTTCCGGGGAGGGGGCCAACGTCCTGACTTTC. Its protein product is CASGSGEGANVLTF. V is TRBV12-5 and J is TRBJ2-6; D possibly corresponds to TRBD2 (5 bases). CDR3 length: 14 residues. Deletions cut 4 bases from V and 4 bases from J, with 8 bases between. CDR1 is LGHNT and CDR2 is FRNRAP in the germline V gene.

The chain employs TRBV5-8 and TRBJ1-2; D might be TRBD1 (5 bases). The CDR3 extends over 15 amino acids. CDR1 is SGHTS and CDR2 is YDEGEE in the germline V gene. V dropped 1 base and J dropped 4 bases, with 14 bases sitting between them. The CDR3 loop reads CASSLNAGYAYGYTF. For the CDR3, the DNA is TGTGCCAGCAGCTTGAATGCAGGGTATGCCTATGGCTACACCTTC.

The chain is built from TRBV3-1 (or the pseudogene TRBV3-2) and TRBJ2-3, with TRBD2 matching 9 bases. Per germline, CDR1 LGHDT and CDR2 YNNKEL (reference sequence). V shed 4 bases and J 0 bases; nucleotides not matched to a gene: 5. The CDR3 loop spans 16 amino acids. CDR3: CASSPGGGVSTDTQYF. The CDR3 DNA reads TGTGCCAGCAGCCCCGGCGGGGGGGTAAGCACAGATACGCAGTATTTT.

The J gene is TRBJ1-2, the V gene TRBV10-2; possible D gene TRBD1, 5 bases. V lost 7 bases, J lost 8 bases, and 14 bases lay in between. Per germline, CDR1 WSHSY and CDR2 SAAADI. The CDR3 totals 12 residues. Here the CDR3 DNA reads TGCGCCAGCAATGGAGTAGGGGAAGGCTACACCTTC. Amino acid sequence: CASNGVGEGYTF.

The chain recombines TRBV4-3 with TRBJ1-2; D not resolved. The CDR3 has 16 residues. The germline CDR1 and CDR2 sequences are LGHNA and YSLEER. Trimming removed 0 bases at V and 0 bases at J, with 11 bases between. The CDR3 reads CASSQEGGRSNYGYTF. CDR3 coding DNA: TGCGCCAGCAGCCAAGAAGGTGGTCGCTCTAACTATGGCTACACCTTC.

On this clone itself: Other DNA sequences in the same sample also yield this CDR3. The genes are TRBV6-5 and TRBJ2-7; 12 positions match TRBD1. V lost 6 bases and J lost 4; bases outside the gene matches: 1. The V gene's germline CDR1 is MNHEY and CDR2 SVGAGI. The CDR3 is 13 amino acids. CDR3 nucleotide sequence: TGTGCCAGCAGGGGACAGGGGGCGTACGAGCAGTACTTC. The encoded protein is CASRGQGAYEQYF.

V and J are TRBV7-6 and TRBJ1-4; D is ambiguous. Per the germline V gene, CDR1 is SGHVS and CDR2 is FNYEAQ. V lost 5 bases, J lost 5 bases, and 12 bases lay in between. This CDR3 region has 14 residues. This CDR3 reads CASSIRGPNEKLFF. The DNA of the CDR3 is TGTGCCAGCAGCATCCGCGGGCCCAATGAAAAACTGTTTTTT.

This chain joins TRBV27 and TRBJ1-3; D remains unclear. The CDR3 has 15 amino acids. The germline V and J ends were trimmed by 4 bases and 1 base, with 11 bases remaining between them. Germline V CDR1 and CDR2: MNHEY, SMNVEV (reference sequence). The CDR3 DNA reads TGTGCCAGCAGTTATAATCACGGTTCTGGAAACACCATATATTTT. This encodes CASSYNHGSGNTIYF.

The CDR3 region is CASSSTRNTGELFF. In nucleotides, the CDR3 is TGTGCCAGCAGCTCCACGCGTAACACCGGGGAGCTGTTTTTT. The chain carries TRBV11-2 and TRBJ2-2; no clear D. V dropped 4 bases and J dropped 2 bases, with 8 bases sitting between them. This CDR3 region has 14 residues. Germline V gene lookup returns CDR1 SGHAT and CDR2 FQNNGV. The whole variable domain, filled in from reference TRBV11-2 and TRBJ2-2, reads EAGVAQSPRYKIIEKRQSVAFWCNPISGHATLYWYQQILGQGPKLLIQFQNNGVVDDSQLPKDRFSAERLKGVDSTLKIQPAKLEDSAVYLCASSSTRNTGELFFGEGSRLTVL.